Each of the 28 T cell receptor gamma chains below was sequenced from the same sample in a study of Vδ1+ human thymocytes (dated by TCRdb to 2016 to 2018). Which antigens these TCRs recognize remains unknown. Broad study findings and their caveats: The thymic TRG and TRD repertoires appeared highly polyclonal, with Gaussian CDR3 length distributions, in contrast to the oligoclonal repertoires of peripheral blood.

The listed sequencing device is Illumina MiSeq. RNA extraction was carried out with the RNeasy mini kit, and reverse transcription was then done using Superscript III. CDR3 amplicons were produced by multiplex PCR using pooled V-gene forward primers and a constant-region reverse primer with Illumina adaptor overhangs. With CATT, TCRdb called clones again from the public reads; duplicate DNA rows were later joined. Recorded for this sample are about 22,000 gamma-chain clones; approximately 15% of them occurred a single time. Together, the top ten hold 1.9% of the sample. The sequenced material came from Vdelta1+ gamma-delta thymocytes from the thymus. The cell subset or site tag for this specimen amounts to: FACS-sorted CD3+ TCRalphabeta- TCRVdelta1+ TCRVdelta2- thymocytes. These receptors all come from a child under three years old who had congenital heart surgery.

In its sample, this clone was seen a few times. The chain couples TRGV9 to TRGJ1 or TRGJ2. Unmatched junction bases numbered 13, after V lost 4 bases and J lost 7 bases. Looked up from germline, CDR1 is GITISATS and CDR2 is ISYDGTV (reference sequence). CDR3 length: 14 amino acids. The CDR3 loop reads CALWDRRFRYKKLF. CDR3 nucleotides: TGTGCCTTGTGGGATCGAAGGTTTAGATATAAGAAACTCTTT.

As regards this clone: A clone one base away is much larger, so this may be a read error. The rearrangement links TRGV3 to TRGJ1 or TRGJ2. V trimming: 1 base; J trimming: 0 bases; junction bases outside the gene matches: 3. From germline, CDR1 is VTNTFY and CDR2 YDVSTARD (reference sequence). The CDR3 covers 14 residues. The CDR3 region is CATWDSANYYKKLF. CDR3 DNA sequence: TGTGCCACCTGGGACAGCGCGAATTATTATAAGAAACTCTTT.

The rearrangement joins TRGV4 to TRGJ1 or TRGJ2. The V gene end was trimmed by 3 bases and the J gene end by 5 bases; junction bases not matched to a gene: 10. CDR3 length: 14 residues. Per the germline V gene, CDR1 is EGSTGY and CDR2 is YDSYTSSV. CDR3 amino acids: CATWDRGLDYKKLF. CDR3 coding DNA: TGTGCCACCTGGGATCGGGGGTTGGATTATAAGAAACTCTTT.

The genes are TRGV9 and TRGJ1 or TRGJ2. The germline gives CDR1 GITISATS, CDR2 ISYDGTV (reference sequence). The CDR3 length is 17 residues. The junction had 14 bases not matched to a gene; V was cut back by 0 bases and J by 3 bases. The CDR3 loop reads CALWEVHEPPAYYKKLF. CDR3 nucleotide sequence: TGTGCCTTGTGGGAGGTGCACGAGCCCCCCGCTTATTATAAGAAACTCTTT.

The rearrangement links TRGV5 to TRGJ1 or TRGJ2. Germline assignment: CDR1 VINAFY and CDR2 YDVSNSKD. The CDR3 covers 11 residues. With 4 bases clipped from V and 9 bases from J, the junction kept 6 bases outside the gene matches. The CDR3 nucleotides are TGTGCCACCTGGGATGGCGTTAAGAAACTCTTT. Translated, it gives CATWDGVKKLF.

With respect to this clone: A read error may produce the germline difference seen at one junction end. The sample holds other DNA sequences that translate to the same CDR3. The chain joins TRGV2 to TRGJP2. Germline assignment: CDR1 EGSNGY and CDR2 YDSYNSKV. The CDR3 runs 13 residues. The DNA for the CDR3 is TGTGCCACTTGGGATCGTAGTGATTGGATCAAGACGTTT. This sequence encodes CATWDRSDWIKTF.

A few counts support this clone. The chain has TRGV3 and TRGJP2. Germline values: CDR1 VTNTFY, CDR2 YDVSTARD (reference sequence). The CDR3 spans 17 residues. The V gene end was trimmed by 0 bases and the J gene end by 3 bases; junction bases not matched to a gene: 10. The CDR3 spells CATWDRRKNGSDWIKTF. The CDR3 DNA reads TGTGCCACCTGGGACAGGCGGAAGAATGGTAGTGATTGGATCAAGACGTTT.

V gene TRGV4 combines with J gene TRGJ1 or TRGJ2. The length of the CDR3 is 13 residues. V lost 1 base and J lost 5; bases outside the gene matches: 5. From germline, CDR1 is EGSTGY and CDR2 YDSYTSSV. As DNA, the CDR3 is TGTGCCACCTGGGATGGCAATAATTATAAGAAACTCTTT. It translates to CATWDGNNYKKLF.

This chain uses TRGV9 with TRGJ1 or TRGJ2. The V and J ends lost 5 bases and 6 bases, in that order; junction bases with no gene match: 7. The CDR3 contains 12 residues. Per germline, CDR1 GITISATS and CDR2 ISYDGTV (reference sequence). CDR3 residues: CALWAFGYKKLF. Written as DNA, the CDR3 is TGTGCCTTGTGGGCCTTTGGTTATAAGAAACTCTTT.

J is TRGJP2 and V is TRGV4. Per the germline V gene, CDR1 is EGSTGY and CDR2 is YDSYTSSV. The CDR3 runs 17 residues. The junction had 7 bases not matched to a gene; V was cut back by 0 bases and J by 0 bases. The CDR3 loop reads CATWDGPGHSSDWIKTF. CDR3 bases: TGTGCCACCTGGGATGGGCCGGGGCATAGTAGTGATTGGATCAAGACGTTT.

This clone was observed a handful of times. An end of the junction does not agree with germline; a read error may underlie this. The gene calls are TRGV9 and TRGJ1 or TRGJ2. The CDR3 sequence is 12 residues long. The V gene's germline CDR1 is GITISATS and CDR2 ISYDGTV (reference sequence). The CDR3 loop reads CALWEDNYKKLF. The CDR3 DNA is TGTGCCTTGTGGGAGGACAATTACAAGAAACTCTTT.

This clone has just a few counts. The rearrangement joins TRGV4 to TRGJ1 or TRGJ2. The V gene end was trimmed by 6 bases and the J gene end by 0 bases; junction bases not matched to a gene: 5. This CDR3 comprises 13 residues. The germline CDR1 and CDR2 sequences are EGSTGY and YDSYTSSV. CDR3 region: CATWYQNYYKKLF. As DNA, the CDR3 is TGTGCCACCTGGTACCAGAATTATTATAAGAAACTCTTT.

By its share, this clone is medium-sized. Other DNA variants within this sample encode the same CDR3. The rearrangement links TRGV4 to TRGJ1 or TRGJ2. Per germline, CDR1 EGSTGY and CDR2 YDSYTSSV. The ends lost 0 bases at V and 6 bases at J; junction bases unmatched: 2. This CDR3 spans 12 amino acids. As DNA, the CDR3 is TGTGCCACCTGGGATGGGCGTTATAAGAAACTCTTT. It encodes CATWDGRYKKLF.

This clone has just a few counts. One base away lies a much larger clone, so this may be a sequencing read error. V usage is TRGV3 and J usage is TRGJ1 or TRGJ2. The CDR3 totals 13 residues. Germline loops: CDR1 VTNTFY, CDR2 YDVSTARD (reference sequence). The CDR3 loop is CATWGRPYYKKLF. CDR3 sequence (DNA): TGTGCCACCTGGGGCAGGCCTTATTATAAGAAACTCTTT.

This chain uses TRGV4 with TRGJP. J was trimmed by 2 bases and V by 5 bases; bases with no gene match: 0. CDR3 size: 15 residues. The germline CDR1 and CDR2 sequences are EGSTGY and YDSYTSSV. CDR3 loop: CATWGQELGKKIKVF. The CDR3 bases are TGTGCCACCTGGGGGCAAGAGTTGGGCAAAAAAATCAAGGTATTT.

V and J are TRGV9 and TRGJ1 or TRGJ2. The J segment lost 10 bases and the V segment lost 0 bases, leaving 9 bases of the junction unmatched. This CDR3 contains 13 residues. Germline V gene sequence: CDR1 GITISATS, CDR2 ISYDGTV (reference sequence). The DNA of the CDR3 is TGTGCCTTGTGGGAGGTGCTGAGTATAAAGAAACTCTTT. Protein sequence: CALWEVLSIKKLF.

This clone was counted a few times. V gene TRGV8 combines with J gene TRGJ1 or TRGJ2. The V and J ends lost 6 bases and 8 bases, in that order; junction bases with no gene match: 7. CDR1 is VENAVY, CDR2 YDSYNSRV, per germline. The CDR3 runs to 11 residues. The chain's CDR3 is CATWLGNKKLF. The CDR3 coding sequence is TGTGCCACCTGGCTAGGGAATAAGAAACTCTTT.

This clone has just a few counts. The chain recombines TRGV9 with TRGJ1 or TRGJ2. Germline CDR1 GITISATS, CDR2 ISYDGTV (reference sequence). With 1 base clipped from V and 9 bases from J, the junction kept 6 bases outside the gene matches. The CDR3 length is 12 residues. In nucleotides, the CDR3 is TGTGCCTTGTGGGAGGTAATCCTTAAGAAACTCTTT. This encodes CALWEVILKKLF.

The rearrangement joins TRGV3 to TRGJ1 or TRGJ2. V shed 0 bases and J 3 bases; nucleotides not matched to a gene: 8. Germline assignment: CDR1 VTNTFY and CDR2 YDVSTARD (reference sequence). The CDR3 is 15 amino acids. DNA for the CDR3: TGTGCCACCTGGGACAGGCGCGAACCTTATTATAAGAAACTCTTT. It is translated as CATWDRREPYYKKLF.

V is TRGV9 and J is TRGJ1 or TRGJ2. The germline V gene encodes CDR1 GITISATS and CDR2 ISYDGTV (reference sequence). J was trimmed by 9 bases and V by 4 bases; bases with no gene match: 6. This CDR3 is 11 amino acids long. CDR3 sequence: CALWDSLKKLF. The CDR3 DNA reads TGTGCCTTGTGGGATTCCCTTAAGAAACTCTTT.

This clone is medium-sized in the sample. This chain joins TRGV3 and TRGJ1 or TRGJ2. In germline, CDR1 is VTNTFY, CDR2 YDVSTARD (reference sequence). This CDR3 contains 11 residues. Trimming removed 0 bases from V and 10 bases from J; junction bases left unmatched: 3. CDR3 residues: CATWDRRKKLF. The CDR3 region has the DNA TGTGCCACCTGGGACAGGCGGAAGAAACTCTTT.

The chain is built from TRGV4 and TRGJ1 or TRGJ2. Per the germline V gene, CDR1 is EGSTGY and CDR2 is YDSYTSSV. The junction had 5 bases not matched to a gene; V was cut back by 5 bases and J by 7 bases. This CDR3 comprises 11 residues. The CDR3 here is CATWGTYKKLF. CDR3 bases: TGTGCCACCTGGGGAACGTATAAGAAACTCTTT.

This clone has a handful of counts. The chain combines TRGV4 with TRGJ1 or TRGJ2. V lost 5 bases, J lost 4 bases, and 8 bases stayed unmatched. The CDR3 is 13 amino acids. Germline CDR1 and CDR2: EGSTGY and YDSYTSSV. The CDR3 protein is CATWVQRYYKKLF. In nucleotides, the CDR3 is TGTGCCACCTGGGTACAAAGGTATTATAAGAAACTCTTT.

The V and J genes are TRGV9 and TRGJ1 or TRGJ2. CDR1 is GITISATS, CDR2 ISYDGTV, per germline (reference sequence). The V gene end was trimmed by 3 bases and the J gene end by 5 bases; junction bases not matched to a gene: 10. The CDR3 spans 14 residues. Written as DNA, the CDR3 is TGTGCCTTGTGGGAGTCGCCTTCAAATTATAAGAAACTCTTT. It is translated as CALWESPSNYKKLF.

This clone was seen a few times. The sample has other DNA sequences that encode this CDR3 too. The chain uses TRGV4 and TRGJ1 or TRGJ2. The CDR3 is 12 residues long. With V trimmed by 4 bases and J by 4 bases, 4 bases remained unmatched. CDR1 is EGSTGY and CDR2 is YDSYTSSV in the germline V gene. CDR3 sequence: CATWETYYKKLF. CDR3 sequence (DNA): TGTGCCACCTGGGAAACATATTATAAGAAACTCTTT.

This clone was found a few times. The chain employs TRGV2 and TRGJP1. The CDR3 consists of 14 residues. Germline V gene data show CDR1 as EGSNGY and CDR2 as YDSYNSKV. Losses at the gene ends were 6 bases for V and 2 bases for J; bases not matched to a gene: 6. The CDR3 DNA sequence: TGTGCCACCTGGAATAGGACCACTGGTTGGTTCAAGATATTT. Encoded protein: CATWNRTTGWFKIF.

This clone was seen a few times. The germline gene is not matched at one end of the junction; a read error may be the cause. This chain uses TRGV4 with TRGJP2. CDR1 EGSTGY and CDR2 YDSYTSSV come from the germline V gene. The CDR3 loop spans 16 amino acids. DNA for the CDR3: TGTGCCACCTGGAATGGAGATGATAGTAGTGATTGGATCAAGACGTTT. This encodes CATWNGDDSSDWIKTF.

This clone was observed a few times. The V and J genes are TRGV9 and TRGJ1 or TRGJ2. This CDR3 has 10 residues. From germline, CDR1 is GITISATS and CDR2 ISYDGTV (reference sequence). V was pared by 0 bases and J by 12 bases, with 2 bases of the junction left unmatched. CDR3 nucleotide sequence: TGTGCCTTGTGGGAGGTGTCGAAACTCTTT. This encodes CALWEVSKLF.